Listed below are T cell receptor beta chains from one sample, sequenced in a study of T cells in Graves' hyperthyroidism and ophthalmopathy. Using its own MiXCR run on the multiplex PCR reads, TCRdb lists one record per CDR3 protein. The data contain 300,000 to 450,000 distinct CDR3 sequences, 15% to 18% of them singletons. The sequencing input was blood. Receptors originate from a woman aged 18-35 years with Graves' hyperthyroidism that later progressed to Graves' ophthalmopathy. The CDR3 runs from the conserved cysteine through the conserved F or W. A D gene is named only where the DNA matches it firmly. Size values are once, few and many counts, or a class for expanded clones, and some rows have none.

J gene | V gene | CDR3 length | D gene | clone size | CDR3 protein | CDR3 DNA
TRBJ2-1 | TRBV27 | 15 | TRBD2 | NA | CASSFGGGTSIEQFF | TGTGCCAGCAGTTTCGGGGGGGGGACTAGCATTGAGCAGTTCTTC
TRBJ1-5 | TRBV4-2 | 15 | NA | few | CASSQGWYSNQPQHF | TGTGCCAGCAGCCAAGGGTGGTATAGCAATCAGCCCCAGCATTTT
TRBJ2-7 | TRBV5-1 | 11 | NA | few | CASMGGGEQYF | TGCGCCAGCATGGGAGGGGGCGAGCAGTACTTC
TRBJ2-3 | TRBV5-1 | 16 | TRBD2 | few | CASSGTSGQSTDTQYF | TGCGCCAGCAGCGGAACTAGCGGGCAGAGCACAGATACGCAGTATTTT
TRBJ2-2 | TRBV11-1 | 14 | NA | few | CASTVTGPLGELFF | TGTGCCAGCACCGTGACTGGGCCGCTTGGGGAGCTGTTTTTT
TRBJ1-6 | TRBV5-1 | 15 | TRBD1 | many | CASSLAPGQGTPLHF | TGCGCCAGCAGCTTGGCCCCGGGACAGGGAACACCCCTCCACTTT
TRBJ1-1 | TRBV12-3/TRBV12-4 | 13 | NA | many | CASRVTAMAEAFF | TGTGCCAGCAGAGTGACAGCCATGGCTGAAGCTTTCTTT
TRBJ1-5 | TRBV5-1 | 13 | NA | many | CASSSGESQPQHF | TGCGCCAGCAGCTCCGGAGAGTCTCAGCCCCAGCATTTT
TRBJ2-5 | TRBV20-1 | 14 | NA | many | CSARGGRGQETQYF | TGCAGTGCTAGGGGGGGGAGGGGGCAAGAGACCCAGTACTTC
TRBJ2-3 | TRBV13 | 11 | NA | few | CASEGTDTQYF | TGTGCCAGCGAAGGCACAGATACGCAGTATTTT
TRBJ1-2 | TRBV29-1 | 11 | TRBD1 | NA | CSVADRGGYTF | TGCAGCGTCGCGGACAGGGGTGGCTACACCTTC
TRBJ2-1 | TRBV6-2/TRBV6-3 | 14 | TRBD2 | many | CASSFFSGGAEQFF | TGTGCCAGCAGTTTTTTTAGCGGGGGTGCGGAGCAGTTCTTC
TRBJ1-3 | TRBV3-1 | 16 | TRBD1 | NA | CASSQEQGHPGNTIYF | TGTGCCAGCAGCCAAGAACAGGGGCACCCTGGAAACACCATATATTTT
TRBJ1-2 | TRBV6-1 | 12 | NA | many | CASTSSRYGYTF | TGTGCCAGCACCAGCAGCCGCTATGGCTACACCTTC
TRBJ2-5 | TRBV7-6 | 14 | NA | NA | CASSLADFLETQYF | TGTGCCAGCAGCTTAGCGGATTTTTTAGAGACCCAGTACTTC
TRBJ2-7 | TRBV5-8 | 16 | NA | many | CASSQIPGHGSLEQYF | TGTGCCAGCAGCCAAATCCCGGGACACGGATCACTTGAGCAGTACTTC
TRBJ2-3 | TRBV7-2 | 14 | NA | NA | CASSLDRCTDTQYF | TGTGCCAGCAGCTTAGACAGATGCACAGATACGCAGTATTTT
TRBJ2-1 | TRBV2 | 16 | NA | many | CASGISEGRSYNEQFF | TGTGCCAGCGGTATATCAGAGGGCCGGTCCTACAATGAGCAGTTCTTC
TRBJ2-3 | TRBV18 | 15 | NA | many | CASSPRASGMDTQYF | TGTGCCAGCTCACCCCGGGCGTCAGGGATGGATACGCAGTATTTT
TRBJ1-6 | TRBV20-1 | 15 | NA | many | CSARAIELGNSPLHF | TGCAGTGCTAGAGCCATTGAACTCGGGAATTCACCCCTCCACTTT
TRBJ2-7 | TRBV2 | 11 | NA | once | CAILDGYEQYF | TGTGCCATCCTGGACGGCTACGAGCAGTACTTC
TRBJ2-7 | TRBV12-3/TRBV12-4 | 14 | TRBD2 | few | CASTLAGASYEQYF | TGTGCCAGCACTTTAGCGGGAGCAAGCTACGAGCAGTACTTC
TRBJ1-3 | TRBV6-1 | 15 | TRBD1 | few | CASKDGTGVGNTIYF | TGTGCCAGCAAGGATGGTACAGGGGTTGGAAACACCATATATTTT
TRBJ2-3 | TRBV25-1 | 14 | NA | few | CASRGTHSTDTQYF | TGTGCCAGCAGGGGGACTCATTCCACAGATACGCAGTATTTT
TRBJ2-3 | TRBV18 | 16 | TRBD2 | NA | CASSHMGSGKGDTQYF | TGTGCCAGCTCACATATGGGAAGCGGGAAAGGAGATACGCAGTATTTT